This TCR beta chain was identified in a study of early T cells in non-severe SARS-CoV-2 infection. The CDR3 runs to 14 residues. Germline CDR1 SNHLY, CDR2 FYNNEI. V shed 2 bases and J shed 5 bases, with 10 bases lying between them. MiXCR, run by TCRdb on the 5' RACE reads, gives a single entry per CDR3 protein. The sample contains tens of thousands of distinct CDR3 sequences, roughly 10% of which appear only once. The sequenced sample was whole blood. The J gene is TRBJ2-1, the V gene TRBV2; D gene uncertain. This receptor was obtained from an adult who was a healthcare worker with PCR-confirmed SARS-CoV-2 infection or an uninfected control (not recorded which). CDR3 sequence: CASSELGRHNEQFF. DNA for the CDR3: TGTGCCAGCAGTGAACTAGGACGACACAATGAGCAGTTCTTC.